What follows are 25 T cell receptor beta chains derived from one specimen sequenced in a study of CD8 T cells in ankylosing spondylitis (dated by TCRdb to 2016 to 2017). The library was built by means of 5' RACE. Instrument used: Illumina HiSeq 2500. TCRdb passed the public sequencing reads through fastp at Q25 and MiXCR, retaining productive beta sequences. Rows with one shared CDR3 protein collapse into an entry with the most common genes and DNA. The sample table contains roughly 91,000 distinct CDR3 sequences; only one count was recorded for about 8.3% of them. Of the sample, around a tenth is held by the ten largest clones. The sequenced material came from blood, either unsorted or a sorted T cell fraction (not recorded which). The receptors come from a male donor with ankylosing spondylitis or in good health (not recorded which).

Many counts were recorded for this clonotype. The chain carries TRBV13 and TRBJ2-5, with D uncertain. Germline loops: CDR1 PRHDT, CDR2 FYEKMQ (reference sequence). The CDR3 extends over 16 amino acids. V lost 0 bases and J lost 5, with 16 bases in between. The CDR3 here is CASSLGWAPLGETQYF. The CDR3 bases are TGTGCCAGCAGCTTAGGATGGGCGCCCTTGGGGGAGACCCAGTACTTC.

This clonotype occurred many times. The chain has TRBV20-1 and TRBJ1-4, with 8 bases that match TRBD1. V shed 5 bases, J shed 6 bases, and the junction held 8 bases outside the gene matches. The CDR3 is 14 residues long. Per the germline V gene, CDR1 is DFQATT and CDR2 is SNEGSKA (reference sequence). CDR3 residues: CSAGQGAGDEKLFF. Here the CDR3 DNA reads TGCAGTGCTGGGCAGGGGGCGGGAGATGAAAAACTGTTTTTT.

This clonotype was counted ten times or more. J is TRBJ2-5 and V is TRBV6-2 or TRBV6-3, with D unresolved. V lost 5 bases and J lost 1, with 8 bases in between. This CDR3 spans 13 amino acids. Germline assignment: CDR1 MNHEY and CDR2 SVGEGT. In nucleotides, the CDR3 is TGTGCCAGCAGTAATCTGATCCAAGAGACCCAGTACTTC. Translation gives CASSNLIQETQYF.

The sample holds many counts of this clonotype. The chain uses TRBV10-3 and TRBJ1-2, with 10 bases lining up with TRBD1. With 0 bases clipped from V and 3 bases from J, the junction kept 7 bases outside the gene matches. Per the germline V gene, CDR1 is ENHRY and CDR2 is SYGVKD. The CDR3 sequence is 17 residues long. CDR3 sequence (DNA): TGTGCCATCAGTGAGTCGAGGATCGGGACAGGGGACTATGGCTACACCTTC. Translating it yields CAISESRIGTGDYGYTF.

This clonotype occurred a few times. The chain couples TRBV20-1 to TRBJ1-4, with TRBD1 as a possible D gene (5 bases). Trimming took off 1 base at V and 2 bases at J, with 20 bases between the two ends. The germline gives CDR1 DFQATT, CDR2 SNEGSKA (reference sequence). This CDR3 is built from 18 residues. The CDR3 protein is CSARAPAGVLGTNEKLFF. The CDR3 region has the DNA TGCAGTGCTAGAGCTCCGGCGGGGGTTCTCGGGACTAATGAAAAACTGTTTTTT.

This clonotype showed up many times. J is TRBJ2-3 and V is TRBV24-1; D is uncertain. The CDR3 has 13 amino acids. The V end lost 2 bases, the J end lost 3 bases, and 5 bases lay between the germline ends. Germline loops: CDR1 KGHDR, CDR2 SFDVKD. CDR3 nucleotide sequence: TGTGCCACCAGTGATTCCGGGACAGATACGCAGTATTTT. It specifies CATSDSGTDTQYF.

This clonotype has ten or more counts. The rearrangement uses TRBV5-6 and TRBJ2-2; the D call may be TRBD1 or TRBD2 (5 bases each). Trimming stripped 6 bases from V and 1 base from J, with 25 bases between. Germline CDR1 reads SGHDT; CDR2 reads YYEEEE. The CDR3 runs to 19 residues. CDR3 in DNA: TGTGCCAGCAACGCGGTGATTATAACCGGGACCGAGAACACCGGGGAGCTGTTTTTT. Protein product: CASNAVIITGTENTGELFF.

This clonotype was observed a few times. CDR3 DNA: TGTGCCAGCAGCTCAGGATGGGTACCCGGGGAGCTGTTTTTT. Encoded protein: CASSSGWVPGELFF. J is TRBJ2-2 and V is TRBV7-1; D uncertain. TRBV7-1 is noted as an ORF with a role that remains uncertain. V was pared by 1 base and J by 6 bases, with 9 bases between. This CDR3 comprises 14 residues.

This clonotype was detected ten times or more. This rearrangement joins TRBV20-1 to TRBJ1-5; D call uncertain. Trimming pared 6 bases from V and 6 bases from J, leaving 21 bases between. The CDR3 covers 15 residues. Per the germline V gene, CDR1 is DFQATT and CDR2 is SNEGSKA (reference sequence). The CDR3 region is CSARMDVGGGQPQHF. In nucleotides, the CDR3 is TGCAGTGCCAGGATGGACGTGGGCGGCGGTCAGCCCCAGCATTTT.

This clonotype was seen a handful of times. The rearrangement joins TRBV3-1 to TRBJ2-5; D might be TRBD2 (5 bases). V was clipped by 0 bases and J by 2 bases, with 13 bases between them. The germline CDR1 and CDR2 sequences are LGHDT and YNNKEL (reference sequence). The CDR3 length is 16 residues. The CDR3 spells CASSQDRGIDQETQYF. Here the CDR3 DNA reads TGTGCCAGCAGCCAAGATCGAGGGATTGATCAAGAGACCCAGTACTTC.

The table lists this clonotype with a few counts. The gene calls are TRBV4-1 and TRBJ2-1; no clear D. The CDR3 is 16 amino acids. V was shortened by 4 bases and J by 2 bases, with 15 bases between the two germline ends. Germline V gives CDR1 MGHRA, CDR2 YSYEKL. CDR3 sequence reads: CASSPGLPLTYNEQFF. CDR3 bases: TGCGCCAGCAGCCCGGGCCTTCCCCTCACCTACAATGAGCAGTTCTTC.

This clonotype was detected ten times or more. The chain joins TRBV5-5 to TRBJ2-1, with 8 bases identical to TRBD2. CDR1 and CDR2 (germline): SGHKS, YYEKEE (reference sequence). The CDR3 has 16 residues. Germline trimming cut 6 bases from V and 6 bases from J; bases unmatched to any gene: 14. The CDR3 region is CASTLRSLAGLNEQFF. CDR3 bases: TGTGCCAGCACCCTACGGTCCTTAGCGGGGCTCAATGAGCAGTTCTTC.

In this sample, this clonotype turned up many times. The chain employs TRBV20-1 and TRBJ1-4, with a possible D match to TRBD1 (5 bases). The CDR3 sequence is 15 residues long. CDR1 DFQATT and CDR2 SNEGSKA come from the germline V gene (reference sequence). V lost 0 bases and J 8 bases, leaving 16 bases between the germline ends. This CDR3 is CSAREWDFVGEKLFF. Here the CDR3 DNA reads TGCAGTGCTAGAGAATGGGACTTTGTCGGCGAAAAACTGTTTTTT.

This clonotype was recorded many times. The J gene is TRBJ2-1, the V gene TRBV12-3 or TRBV12-4, with TRBD2 matching 12 bases. There are 18 residues in the CDR3. The ends lost 1 base at V and 3 bases at J; junction bases unmatched: 7. The CDR3 nucleotides read TGTGCCAGCAGTTTAGGAGCTAGCGGGAGGGAGTTCTACAATGAGCAGTTCTTC. Amino acid sequence: CASSLGASGREFYNEQFF.

This clonotype has ten or more counts. This chain uses TRBV6-5 with TRBJ1-6, with 7 bases that match TRBD1. The CDR3 length is 15 residues. V shed 2 bases and J 7 bases; nucleotides not matched to a gene: 5. CDR1 MNHEY and CDR2 SVGAGI come from the germline V gene. The CDR3, as DNA: TGTGCCAGCAGTTACAGGGACAGCCCAAATTCACCCCTCCACTTT. Encoded protein: CASSYRDSPNSPLHF.

This clonotype was seen many times. The chain uses TRBV7-9 and TRBJ2-7; tentatively, D is TRBD1 (6 bases). The germline V gene has CDR1 SEHNR and CDR2 FQNEAQ (reference sequence). This CDR3 comprises 13 residues. V lost 2 bases, J lost 3 bases, and 8 bases lay in between. The CDR3 DNA reads as TGTGCCAGCAGCTTAAGGGGGAACTACGAGCAGTACTTC. Translated, it gives CASSLRGNYEQYF.

This clonotype was detected many times. The chain carries TRBV4-2 and TRBJ1-4; 7 bases map to TRBD1. The CDR3 runs to 16 residues. J was trimmed by 0 bases and V by 3 bases; bases with no gene match: 4. Germline V gene data show CDR1 as LGHNA and CDR2 as YNFKEQ. CDR3 in DNA: TGTGCCAGCAGCCAGGGACAGAGAACAACTAATGAAAAACTGTTTTTT. It is translated as CASSQGQRTTNEKLFF.

This clonotype was seen ten or more times. The chain is built from TRBV12-3 or TRBV12-4 and TRBJ1-2, with D maybe TRBD1 (6 bases). V was pared by 3 bases and J by 3 bases, with 11 bases between. The CDR3 sequence is 14 residues long. The CDR3 here is CASSLSYRDYGYTF. As DNA, the CDR3 is TGTGCCAGCAGTTTGTCGTACAGGGACTATGGCTACACCTTC.

This clonotype was seen at least ten times. The chain links TRBV4-2 to TRBJ1-2; 8 bases are shared with TRBD1. Losses at the gene ends were 0 bases for V and 8 bases for J; bases not matched to a gene: 2. Germline CDR1 and CDR2: LGHNA and YNFKEQ. CDR3 size: 13 residues. The CDR3 DNA reads TGTGCCAGCAGCCAAGATGCAGGGGGCGGCTACACCTTC. Translating gives CASSQDAGGGYTF.

This clonotype has a count of ten or more. V and J are TRBV20-1 and TRBJ2-1; D may be TRBD2 (5 bases). Germline assignment: CDR1 DFQATT and CDR2 SNEGSKA (reference sequence). CDR3 size: 16 residues. V was pared by 0 bases and J by 0 bases, with 12 bases between. The CDR3 region is CSARDREGSSYNEQFF. The DNA for the CDR3 is TGCAGTGCTAGAGATCGGGAAGGGAGCTCCTACAATGAGCAGTTCTTC.

On this clonotype: A clone one base away is much larger, so this may be a read error. CDR3 coding DNA: TGTGCCAGCGGTGAACAGGGACAGGTTAATAATGAGCAGTTCTTC. As protein: CASGEQGQVNNEQFF. This sequence joins TRBV2 and TRBJ2-1, with 8 positions matching TRBD1. Germline CDR1 SNHLY, CDR2 FYNNEI. The CDR3 is 15 amino acids.

The sample holds many counts of this clonotype. V and J are TRBV12-3 or TRBV12-4 and TRBJ2-7; 8 nucleotides line up with TRBD2. This CDR3 spans 12 amino acids. J was trimmed by 9 bases and V by 8 bases; bases with no gene match: 9. This CDR3 reads CASGTSPEVQYF. The CDR3 DNA sequence: TGTGCCAGCGGGACTAGTCCTGAGGTGCAGTACTTC.

This clonotype was found many times. This chain uses TRBV4-1 with TRBJ1-2; D not certain. CDR3 length: 13 amino acids. Trimming left V 1 base short and J 3 bases short, with 6 bases between. Germline assignment: CDR1 MGHRA and CDR2 YSYEKL. Here the CDR3 reads CASSQVPYYGYTF. DNA of the CDR3: TGCGCCAGCAGCCAAGTTCCCTACTATGGCTACACCTTC.

This clonotype occurred many times. V is TRBV6-2 or TRBV6-3 and J is TRBJ2-7; TRBD1 matches at 7 bases. This CDR3 is built from 13 residues. Looked up from germline, CDR1 is MNHEY and CDR2 is SVGEGT. Trimming at V came to 4 bases and at J to 5 bases, leaving 5 bases not matched to a gene. The chain's CDR3 is CASSSGQRHEQYF. The CDR3 nucleotides read TGTGCCAGCAGTTCGGGACAGCGACACGAGCAGTACTTC.

This clonotype has a count of ten or more. The J gene is TRBJ2-6, the V gene TRBV9, with D perhaps given as TRBD1 or TRBD2 (5 bases each). The CDR3 covers 18 residues. Trimming shortened V by 4 bases and J by 0 bases, and 17 bases separated the two germline ends. CDR1 is SGDLS, CDR2 YYNGEE, per germline. CDR3 protein: CASSPQVGVSSGANVLTF. DNA for the CDR3: TGTGCCAGCAGCCCGCAGGTGGGGGTAAGCTCTGGGGCCAACGTCCTGACTTTC.